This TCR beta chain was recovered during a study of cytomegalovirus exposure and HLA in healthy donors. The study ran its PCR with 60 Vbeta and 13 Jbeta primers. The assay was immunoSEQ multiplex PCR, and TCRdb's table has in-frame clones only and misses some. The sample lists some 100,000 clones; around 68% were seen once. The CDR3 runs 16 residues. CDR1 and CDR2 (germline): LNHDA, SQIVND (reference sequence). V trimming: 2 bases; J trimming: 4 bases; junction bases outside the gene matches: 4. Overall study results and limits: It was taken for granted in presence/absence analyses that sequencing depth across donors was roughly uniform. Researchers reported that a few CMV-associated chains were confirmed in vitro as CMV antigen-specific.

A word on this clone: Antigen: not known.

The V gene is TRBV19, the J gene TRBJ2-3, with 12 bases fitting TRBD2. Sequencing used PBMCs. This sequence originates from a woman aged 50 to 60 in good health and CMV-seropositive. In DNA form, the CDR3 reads TGTGCCAGTAGTATATTCCCTAGCGGGGGGGCAGATACGCAGTATTTT. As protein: CASSIFPSGGADTQYF. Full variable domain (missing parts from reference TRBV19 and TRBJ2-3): DGGITQSPKYLFRKEGQNVTLSCEQNLNHDAMYWYRQDPGQGLRLIYYSQIVNDFQKGDIAEGYSVSREKKESFPLTVTSAQKNPTAFYLCASSIFPSGGADTQYFGPGTRLTVL.